The entry below describes one T cell receptor beta chain. This sample was taken from a study of blood T cell repertoires in COVID-19. Study background: The study drew acute and convalescent COVID-19 samples from the United States, Italy and Spain.

V was cut by 4 bases and J by 3 bases, with 16 bases left in between. This CDR3 region has 15 residues. CDR1 is SGHNT, CDR2 YYREEE, per germline (reference sequence). Method: immunoSEQ multiplex PCR; TCRdb's copy keeps in-frame clones and lacks some. The sample consists of roughly 120,000 clones, approximately 84% of them appearing once. The specimen sequenced was peripheral blood. This TCR was recovered from a man aged 65 to 79 with acute or convalescent COVID-19. The J gene is TRBJ1-1, the V gene TRBV5-4; possibly TRBD1 for D (6 bases). CDR3 residues: CASSTGGGRDTEAFF. The CDR3 DNA sequence: TGTGCCAGCAGCACGGGAGGGGGGCGCGACACTGAAGCTTTCTTT. The complete variable domain, with remaining parts taken from reference TRBV5-4 and TRBJ1-1, reads ETGVTQSPTHLIKTRGQQVTLRCSSQSGHNTVSWYQQALGQGPQFIFQYYREEENGRGNFPPRFSGLQFPNYSSELNVNALELDDSALYLCASSTGGGRDTEAFFGQGTRLTVV.